A selection of T cell receptor beta chains follows, all from one sample in a study of blood T cell repertoires in COVID-19. TCRdb keeps only in-frame clones here, not all; method: immunoSEQ multiplex PCR. The profile covers about 170,000 clones, with about nine tenths appearing a single time and 0.7% to 0.9% taken by the ten largest. Sample: PBMCs or T cells enriched from blood (not recorded which). These receptors originate from a woman aged 18-29 years who had recovered from COVID-19. CDR3s leave out the opening cysteine and the closing phenylalanine or tryptophan. Some rows mark clone size as missing; the rest say once, few, many or name a class of expanded clone.

>NA|TRBJ1-2|TRBV30
AWTQGLYGYT
>NA|TRBJ2-5|TRBV29-1
SALGLAGEETQY
>NA|TRBJ2-7|TRBV4-2
ASSQDRRSPIENEQY
>NA|TRBJ2-7|TRBV28
ASSFNPLRTEFSYEQY
>NA|TRBJ2-5|TRBV7-9
ASSPIRLAGETQY
>NA|TRBJ2-1|TRBV19
ASSQGLAISSDEQF
>NA|TRBJ2-7|TRBV5-6
ASSFFVGTGRSEQY
>NA|TRBJ2-1|TRBV7-9
ASSSSPVPSRNEQF
>few|TRBJ1-2|TRBV6-5
ASSYRRGAGVGYT
>NA|TRBJ2-5|TRBV2
ASSREGRETQY
>NA|TRBJ2-2|TRBV7-9
ASSIAGGGGELF
>once|TRBJ2-3|TRBV6-1
ASSEGGPTDTQY
>once|TRBJ2-5|TRBV5-4
ASSSGRTEY
>NA|TRBJ2-7|TRBV27
ASSPSGGAHEQY
>NA|TRBJ2-1|TRBV5-1
ASSLERLAGAEQF
>NA|TRBJ2-7|TRBV4-1
ASSHQKVAGGPTHSYEQY
>NA|TRBJ2-7|TRBV30
AWREPPGGIDHEQY
>NA|TRBJ1-2|TRBV5-1
ASSPTTGYGYT
>NA|TRBJ2-1|TRBV11-1
ASSPSGRGYNEQF
>NA|TRBJ1-2|TRBV19
ASSIDRGQDGYT
>NA|TRBJ1-4|TRBV6-1
ASSEDVTGFNEKLF
>once|TRBJ1-1|TRBV7-9
ASSSPLRAEAF
>NA|TRBJ2-7|TRBV4-1
ASSQRGSSGRGEQY
>NA|TRBJ1-2|TRBV12-3/TRBV12-4
ASNPGTGSGYT
>NA|TRBJ1-5|TRBV5-6
ASSLTSDGQPQH
>NA|TRBJ2-3|TRBV29-1
SVDLATGDTQY